This TCR beta chain was documented in a study of blood T cell repertoires in COVID-19. As for the study in general: There were acute and convalescent COVID-19 samples, and they came from the United States, Italy and Spain. The cDNA or gDNA used as material had been derived from T cells, B-cell-depleted T cells, or PBMCs.

Per the original data handling: Amplification with reference gene primers provided the estimates of nucleated cell counts. This table comes from immunoSEQ multiplex PCR, and its TCRdb copy is limited to in-frame clones, with some not included. Clonal size and the V and J genes are those of that table, whereas D and trimming came from the DNA. The table lists nearly 110,000 clones, about 89% of them singletons. The CDR3 totals 13 residues. CDR1 is MDHEN and CDR2 is SYDVKM in the germline V gene. With 10 bases clipped from V and 3 bases from J, the junction kept 8 bases outside the gene matches. V is TRBV28 and J is TRBJ1-2; TRBD1 matches 7 bases. Material: peripheral blood. This TCR was recovered from a woman under 40 with acute or convalescent COVID-19. In DNA, the CDR3 is TGTGCCACCTCAGGCAGGGGGGACTATGGCTACACCTTC. Its protein product is CATSGRGDYGYTF.